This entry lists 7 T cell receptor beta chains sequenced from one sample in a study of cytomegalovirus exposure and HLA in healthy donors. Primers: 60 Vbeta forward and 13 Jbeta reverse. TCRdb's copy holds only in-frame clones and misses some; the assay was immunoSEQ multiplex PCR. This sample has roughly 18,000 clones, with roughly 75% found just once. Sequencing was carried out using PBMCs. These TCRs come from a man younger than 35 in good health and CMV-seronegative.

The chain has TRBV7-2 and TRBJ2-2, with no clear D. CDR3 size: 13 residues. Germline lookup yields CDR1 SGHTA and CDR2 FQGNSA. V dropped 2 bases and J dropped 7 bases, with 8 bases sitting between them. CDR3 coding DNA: TGTGCCAGCAGCTTAAAGCGTATCGGGGAGCTGTTTTTT. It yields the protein CASSLKRIGELFF.

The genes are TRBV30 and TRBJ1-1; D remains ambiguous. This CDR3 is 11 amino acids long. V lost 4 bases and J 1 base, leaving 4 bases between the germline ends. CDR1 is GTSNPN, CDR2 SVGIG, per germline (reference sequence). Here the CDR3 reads CAWNRNTEAFF. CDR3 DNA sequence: TGTGCCTGGAACAGGAACACTGAAGCTTTCTTT.

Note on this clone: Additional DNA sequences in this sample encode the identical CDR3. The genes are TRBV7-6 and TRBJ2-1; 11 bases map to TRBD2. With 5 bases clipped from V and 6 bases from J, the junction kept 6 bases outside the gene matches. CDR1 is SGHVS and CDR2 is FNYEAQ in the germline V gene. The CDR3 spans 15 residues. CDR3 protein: CASSLSSGRFNEQFF. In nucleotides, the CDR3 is TGTGCCAGCAGCCTATCTAGCGGGAGGTTCAATGAGCAGTTCTTC.

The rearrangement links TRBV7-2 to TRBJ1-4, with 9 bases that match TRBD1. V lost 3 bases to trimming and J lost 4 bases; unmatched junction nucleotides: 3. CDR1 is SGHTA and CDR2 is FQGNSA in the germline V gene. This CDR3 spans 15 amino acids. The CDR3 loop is CASSFGTGFNEKLFF. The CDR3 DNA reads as TGTGCCAGCAGCTTTGGGACAGGGTTTAATGAAAAACTGTTTTTT.

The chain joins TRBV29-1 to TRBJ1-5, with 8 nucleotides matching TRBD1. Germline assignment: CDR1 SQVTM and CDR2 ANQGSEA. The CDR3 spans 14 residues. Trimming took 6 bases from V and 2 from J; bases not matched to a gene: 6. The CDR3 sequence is CSVRQGSGNQPQHF. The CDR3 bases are TGCAGCGTCCGACAGGGGTCAGGCAATCAGCCCCAGCATTTT.

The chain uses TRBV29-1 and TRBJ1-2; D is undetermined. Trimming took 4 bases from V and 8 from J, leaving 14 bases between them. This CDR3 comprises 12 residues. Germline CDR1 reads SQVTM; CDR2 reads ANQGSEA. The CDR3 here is CSVGQIPLGYTF. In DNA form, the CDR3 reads TGCAGCGTTGGGCAGATACCCCTGGGCTACACCTTC.

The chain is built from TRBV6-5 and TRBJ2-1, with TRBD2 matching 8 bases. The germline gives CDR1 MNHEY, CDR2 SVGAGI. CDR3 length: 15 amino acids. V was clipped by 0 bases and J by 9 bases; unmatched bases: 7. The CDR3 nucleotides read TGTGCCAGCAGTTACTCGGGCCACGGGAGGGGTGAGCAGTTCTTC. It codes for CASSYSGHGRGEQFF.